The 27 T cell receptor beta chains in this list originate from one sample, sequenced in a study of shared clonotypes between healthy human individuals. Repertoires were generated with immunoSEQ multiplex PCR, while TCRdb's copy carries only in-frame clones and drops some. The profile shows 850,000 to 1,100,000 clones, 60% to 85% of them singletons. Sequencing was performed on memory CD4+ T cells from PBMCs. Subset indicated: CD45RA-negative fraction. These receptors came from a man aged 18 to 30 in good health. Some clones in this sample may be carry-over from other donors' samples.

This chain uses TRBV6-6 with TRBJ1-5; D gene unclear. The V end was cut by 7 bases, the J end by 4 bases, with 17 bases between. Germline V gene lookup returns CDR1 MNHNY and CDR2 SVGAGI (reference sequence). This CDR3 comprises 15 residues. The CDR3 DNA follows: TGTGCCAGCACCATTAAGGTGGGTTCAAATCAGCCCCAGCATTTT. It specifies CASTIKVGSNQPQHF.

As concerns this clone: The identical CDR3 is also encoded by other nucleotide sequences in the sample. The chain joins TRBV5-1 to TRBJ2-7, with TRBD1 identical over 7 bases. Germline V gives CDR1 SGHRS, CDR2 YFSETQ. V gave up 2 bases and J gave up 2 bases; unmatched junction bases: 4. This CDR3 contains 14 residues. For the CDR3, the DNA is TGCGCCAGCAGCTTCGGGGACAGAGCCTACGAGCAGTACTTC. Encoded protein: CASSFGDRAYEQYF.

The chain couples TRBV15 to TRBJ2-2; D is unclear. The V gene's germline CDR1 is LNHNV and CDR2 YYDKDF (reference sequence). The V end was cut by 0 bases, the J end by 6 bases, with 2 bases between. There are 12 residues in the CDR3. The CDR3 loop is CATSRESGELFF. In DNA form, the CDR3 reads TGTGCCACCAGCAGAGAGTCCGGGGAGCTGTTTTTT.

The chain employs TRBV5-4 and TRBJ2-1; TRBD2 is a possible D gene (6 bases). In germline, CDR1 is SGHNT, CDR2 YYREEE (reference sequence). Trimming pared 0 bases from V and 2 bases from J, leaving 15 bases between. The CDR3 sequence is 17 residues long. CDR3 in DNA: TGTGCCAGCAGCTTGGCGCCTCGGGGGAACCCCTACAATGAGCAGTTCTTC. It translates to CASSLAPRGNPYNEQFF.

CDR3 sequence reads: CASSSRIEAFF. CDR3 coding DNA: TGTGCCAGCAGCTCCCGGATTGAAGCTTTCTTT. This chain uses TRBV13 with TRBJ1-1, with D uncertain. This CDR3 is 11 amino acids long. V was cut by 4 bases and J by 7 bases, with 7 bases left in between. Looked up from germline, CDR1 is PRHDT and CDR2 is FYEKMQ (reference sequence). Full variable domain (missing parts from reference TRBV13 and TRBJ1-1): AAGVIQSPRHLIKEKRETATLKCYPIPRHDTVYWYQQGPGQDPQFLISFYEKMQSDKGSIPDRFSAQQFSDYHSELNMSSLELGDSALYFCASSSRIEAFFGQGTRLTVV.

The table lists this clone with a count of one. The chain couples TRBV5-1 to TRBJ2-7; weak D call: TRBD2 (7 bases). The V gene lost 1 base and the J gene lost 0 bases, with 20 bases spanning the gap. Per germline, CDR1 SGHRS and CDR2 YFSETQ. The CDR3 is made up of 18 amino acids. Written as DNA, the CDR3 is TGCGCCAGCAGCTTGAGAGCCCCAGCGGGACAACGCTCCTACGAGCAGTACTTC. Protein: CASSLRAPAGQRSYEQYF. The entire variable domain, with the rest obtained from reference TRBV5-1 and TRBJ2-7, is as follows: KAGVTQTPRYLIKTRGQQVTLSCSPISGHRSVSWYQQTPGQGLQFLFEYFSETQRNKGNFPGRFSGRQFSNSRSEMNVSTLELGDSALYLCASSLRAPAGQRSYEQYFGPGTRLTVT.

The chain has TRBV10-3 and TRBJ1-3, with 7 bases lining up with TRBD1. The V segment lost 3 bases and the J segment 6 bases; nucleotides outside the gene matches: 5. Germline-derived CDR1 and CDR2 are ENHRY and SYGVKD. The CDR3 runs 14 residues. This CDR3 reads CAISETGDANTIYF. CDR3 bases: TGTGCCATCAGTGAAACAGGGGATGCAAACACCATATATTTT.

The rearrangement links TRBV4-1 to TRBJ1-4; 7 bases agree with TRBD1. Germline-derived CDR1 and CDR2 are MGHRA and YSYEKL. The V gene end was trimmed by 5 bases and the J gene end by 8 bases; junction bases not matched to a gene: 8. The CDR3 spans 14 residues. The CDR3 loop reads CASSMRDSGEKLFF. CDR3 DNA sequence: TGCGCCAGCAGCATGCGGGACAGTGGGGAAAAACTGTTTTTT.

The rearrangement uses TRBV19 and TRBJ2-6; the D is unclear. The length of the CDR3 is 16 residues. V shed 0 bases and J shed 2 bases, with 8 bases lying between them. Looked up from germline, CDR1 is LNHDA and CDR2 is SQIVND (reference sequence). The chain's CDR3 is CASSIDYTTGANVLTF. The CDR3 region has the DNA TGTGCCAGTAGTATAGATTACACGACTGGGGCCAACGTCCTGACTTTC.

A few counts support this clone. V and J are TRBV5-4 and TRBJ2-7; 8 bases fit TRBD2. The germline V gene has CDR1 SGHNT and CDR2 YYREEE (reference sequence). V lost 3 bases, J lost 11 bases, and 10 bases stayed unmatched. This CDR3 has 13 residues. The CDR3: CASSSGLGIREYF. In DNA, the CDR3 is TGTGCCAGCAGCTCGGGACTAGGGATTAGGGAGTACTTC.

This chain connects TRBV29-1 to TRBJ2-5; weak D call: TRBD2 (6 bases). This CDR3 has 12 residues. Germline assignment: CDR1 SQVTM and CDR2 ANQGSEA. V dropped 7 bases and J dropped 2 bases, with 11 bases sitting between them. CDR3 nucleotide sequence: TGCAGCGCCAGGGAGGCACAAGAGACCCAGTACTTC. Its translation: CSAREAQETQYF.

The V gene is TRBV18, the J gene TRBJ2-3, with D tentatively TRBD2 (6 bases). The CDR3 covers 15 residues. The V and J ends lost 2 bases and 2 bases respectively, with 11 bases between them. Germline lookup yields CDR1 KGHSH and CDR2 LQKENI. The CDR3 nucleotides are TGTGCCAGCTCACCATTGGGCGGGACCACAGATACGCAGTATTTT. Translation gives CASSPLGGTTDTQYF.

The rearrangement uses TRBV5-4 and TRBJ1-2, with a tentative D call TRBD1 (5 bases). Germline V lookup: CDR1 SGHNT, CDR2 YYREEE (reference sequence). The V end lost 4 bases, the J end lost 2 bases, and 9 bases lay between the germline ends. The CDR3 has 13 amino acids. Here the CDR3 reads CASSPQENYGYTF. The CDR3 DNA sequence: TGTGCCAGCAGCCCACAGGAGAACTATGGCTACACCTTC. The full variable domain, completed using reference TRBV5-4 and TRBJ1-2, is ETGVTQSPTHLIKTRGQQVTLRCSSQSGHNTVSWYQQALGQGPQFIFQYYREEENGRGNFPPRFSGLQFPNYSSELNVNALELDDSALYLCASSPQENYGYTFGSGTRLTVV.

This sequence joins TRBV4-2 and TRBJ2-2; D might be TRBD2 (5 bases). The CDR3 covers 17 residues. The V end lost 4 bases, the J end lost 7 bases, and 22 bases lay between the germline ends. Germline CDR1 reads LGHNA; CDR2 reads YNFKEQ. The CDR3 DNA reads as TGTGCCAGCAGCCGAATCCCCACTAGAGGGCAGTACGGGGAGCTGTTTTTT. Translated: CASSRIPTRGQYGELFF.

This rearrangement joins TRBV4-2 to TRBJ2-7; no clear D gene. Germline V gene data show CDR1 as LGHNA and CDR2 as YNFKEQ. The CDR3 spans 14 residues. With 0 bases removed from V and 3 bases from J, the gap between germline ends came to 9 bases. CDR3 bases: TGTGCCAGCAGCCAAGATCGCCGCGGCTACGAGCAGTACTTC. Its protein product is CASSQDRRGYEQYF.

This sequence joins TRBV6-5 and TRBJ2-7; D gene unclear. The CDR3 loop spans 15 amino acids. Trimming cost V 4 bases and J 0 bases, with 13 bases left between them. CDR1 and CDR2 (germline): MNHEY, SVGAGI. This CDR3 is CASSSRMGVSYEQYF. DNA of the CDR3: TGTGCCAGCAGTTCCCGGATGGGCGTCTCCTACGAGCAGTACTTC.

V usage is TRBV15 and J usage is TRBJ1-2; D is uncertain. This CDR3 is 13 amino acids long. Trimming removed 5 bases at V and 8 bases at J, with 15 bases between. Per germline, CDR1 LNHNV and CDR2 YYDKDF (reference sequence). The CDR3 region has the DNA TGTGCCACCAGCGGCCTGCCAGCGAAAGGCTACACCTTC. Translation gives CATSGLPAKGYTF.

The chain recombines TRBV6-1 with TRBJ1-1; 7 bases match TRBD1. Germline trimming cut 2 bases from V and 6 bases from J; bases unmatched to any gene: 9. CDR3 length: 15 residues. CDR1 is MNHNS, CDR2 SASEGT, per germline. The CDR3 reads CASSERQGGGSEAFF. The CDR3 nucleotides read TGTGCCAGCAGTGAAAGACAGGGTGGCGGGTCTGAAGCTTTCTTT.

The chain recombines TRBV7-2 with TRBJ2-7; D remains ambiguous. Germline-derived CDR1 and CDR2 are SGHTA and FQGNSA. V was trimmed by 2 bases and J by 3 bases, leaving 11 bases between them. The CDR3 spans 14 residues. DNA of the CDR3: TGTGCCAGCAGCTTATACTGGCAGAACTACGAGCAGTACTTC. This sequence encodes CASSLYWQNYEQYF.

Written as DNA, the CDR3 is TGTGCCAGCAGTTATTGGACTGAAGCTTTCTTT. Amino acids: CASSYWTEAFF. The chain couples TRBV6-1 to TRBJ1-1; D call uncertain. Germline values: CDR1 MNHNS, CDR2 SASEGT. The ends were cut back, 5 bases at V and 5 bases at J, with 6 bases in the middle. The CDR3 length is 11 residues.

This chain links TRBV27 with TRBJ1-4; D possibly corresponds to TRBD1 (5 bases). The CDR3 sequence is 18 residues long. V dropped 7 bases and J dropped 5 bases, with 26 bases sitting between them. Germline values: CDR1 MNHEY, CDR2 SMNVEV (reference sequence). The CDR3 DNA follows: TGTGCCAGCACCCCCGGGACCGGATCTTCGGTGCGGAATGAAAAACTGTTTTTT. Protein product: CASTPGTGSSVRNEKLFF.

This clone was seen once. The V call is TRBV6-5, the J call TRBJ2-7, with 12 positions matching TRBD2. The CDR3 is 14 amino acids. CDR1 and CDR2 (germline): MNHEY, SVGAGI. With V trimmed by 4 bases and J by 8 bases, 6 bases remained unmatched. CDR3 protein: CASSSGTSGWKQYF. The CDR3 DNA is TGTGCCAGCAGTTCGGGGACTAGCGGGTGGAAGCAGTACTTC.

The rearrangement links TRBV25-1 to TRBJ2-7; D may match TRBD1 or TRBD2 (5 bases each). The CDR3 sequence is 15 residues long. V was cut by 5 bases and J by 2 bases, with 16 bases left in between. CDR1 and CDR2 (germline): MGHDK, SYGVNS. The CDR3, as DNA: TGTGCCAGCAGTCGACGGGACGGGGTGGCCTACGAGCAGTACTTC. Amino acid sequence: CASSRRDGVAYEQYF.

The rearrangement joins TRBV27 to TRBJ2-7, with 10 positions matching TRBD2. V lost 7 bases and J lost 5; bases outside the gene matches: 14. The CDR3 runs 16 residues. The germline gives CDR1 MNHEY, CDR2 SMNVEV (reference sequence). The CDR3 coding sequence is TGTGCCAGCAAGAAGCGGGAGGGCCGAGCGATCGACGAGCAGTACTTC. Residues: CASKKREGRAIDEQYF.

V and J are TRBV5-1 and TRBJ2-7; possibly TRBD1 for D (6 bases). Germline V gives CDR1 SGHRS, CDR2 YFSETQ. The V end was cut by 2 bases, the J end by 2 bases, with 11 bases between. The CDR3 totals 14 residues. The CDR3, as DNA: TGCGCCAGCAGCTTTCACAGGGACACCTACGAGCAGTACTTC. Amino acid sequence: CASSFHRDTYEQYF.

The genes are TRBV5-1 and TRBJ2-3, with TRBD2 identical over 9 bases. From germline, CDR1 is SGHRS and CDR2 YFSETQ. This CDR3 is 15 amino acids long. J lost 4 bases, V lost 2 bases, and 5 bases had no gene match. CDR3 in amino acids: CASSFGVAGADTQYF. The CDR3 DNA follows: TGCGCCAGCAGCTTCGGGGTAGCGGGGGCAGATACGCAGTATTTT.

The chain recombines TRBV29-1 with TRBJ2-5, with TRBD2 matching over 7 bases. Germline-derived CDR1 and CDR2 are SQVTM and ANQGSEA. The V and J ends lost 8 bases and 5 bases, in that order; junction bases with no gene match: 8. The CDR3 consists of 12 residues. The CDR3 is CSYLWGGETQYF. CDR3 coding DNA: TGCAGCTACTTATGGGGAGGGGAGACCCAGTACTTC.